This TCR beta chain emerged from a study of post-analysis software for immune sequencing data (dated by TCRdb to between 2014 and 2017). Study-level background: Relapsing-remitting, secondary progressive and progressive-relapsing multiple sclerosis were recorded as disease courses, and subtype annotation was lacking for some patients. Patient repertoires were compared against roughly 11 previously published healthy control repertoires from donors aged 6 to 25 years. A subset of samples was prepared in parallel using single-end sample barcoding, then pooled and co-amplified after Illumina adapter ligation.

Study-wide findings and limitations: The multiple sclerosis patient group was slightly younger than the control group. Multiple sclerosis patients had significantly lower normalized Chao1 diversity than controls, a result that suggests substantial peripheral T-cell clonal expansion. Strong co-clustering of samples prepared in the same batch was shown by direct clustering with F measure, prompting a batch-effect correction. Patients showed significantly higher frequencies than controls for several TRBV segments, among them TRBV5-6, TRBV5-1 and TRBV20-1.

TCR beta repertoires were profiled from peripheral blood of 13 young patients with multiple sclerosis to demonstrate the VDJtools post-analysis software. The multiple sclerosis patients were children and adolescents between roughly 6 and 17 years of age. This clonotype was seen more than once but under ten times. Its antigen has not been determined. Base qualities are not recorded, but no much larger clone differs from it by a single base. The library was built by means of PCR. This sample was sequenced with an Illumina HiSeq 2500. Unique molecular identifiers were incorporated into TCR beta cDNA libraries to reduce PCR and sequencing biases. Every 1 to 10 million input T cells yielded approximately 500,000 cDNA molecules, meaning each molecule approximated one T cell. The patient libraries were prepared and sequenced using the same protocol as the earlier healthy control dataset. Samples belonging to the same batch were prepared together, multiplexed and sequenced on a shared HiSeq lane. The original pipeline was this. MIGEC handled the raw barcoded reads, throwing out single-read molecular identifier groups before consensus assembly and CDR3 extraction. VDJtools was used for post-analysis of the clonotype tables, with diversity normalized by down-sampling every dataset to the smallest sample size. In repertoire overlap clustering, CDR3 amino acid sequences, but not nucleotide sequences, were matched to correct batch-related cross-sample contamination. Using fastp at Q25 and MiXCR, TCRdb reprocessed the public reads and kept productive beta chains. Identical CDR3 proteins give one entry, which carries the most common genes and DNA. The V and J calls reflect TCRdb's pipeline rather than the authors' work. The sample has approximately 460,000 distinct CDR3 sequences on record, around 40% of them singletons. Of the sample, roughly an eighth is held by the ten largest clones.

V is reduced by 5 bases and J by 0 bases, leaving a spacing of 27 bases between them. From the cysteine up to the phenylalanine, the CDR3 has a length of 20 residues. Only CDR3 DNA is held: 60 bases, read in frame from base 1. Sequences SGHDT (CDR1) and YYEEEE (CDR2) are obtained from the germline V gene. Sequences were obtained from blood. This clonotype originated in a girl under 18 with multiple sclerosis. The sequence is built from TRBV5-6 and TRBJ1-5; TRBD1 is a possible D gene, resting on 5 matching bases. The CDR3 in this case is CASRTTRGVQGYYSNQPQHF. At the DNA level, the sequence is TGTGCCAGCAGGACTACTAGGGGAGTTCAGGGATACTATAGCAATCAGCCCCAGCATTTT.